The 20 T cell receptor beta chains reported below all come from one sample, sequenced in a study of T cell responses to AZD1222 COVID-19 vaccine. Method: immunoSEQ multiplex PCR; TCRdb's copy keeps in-frame clones and lacks some. The sample lists roughly 150,000 clones, around 91% seen once, with approximately 6.3% in the top ten. Sequencing used peripheral blood, obtained 28 days after the second AZD1222 dose. The receptor source for this set is an adult who received the AZD1222 COVID-19 vaccine.

The V call is TRBV6-4, the J call TRBJ2-1; D is uncertain. The CDR3 loop spans 13 amino acids. V lost 4 bases to trimming and J lost 8 bases, with 12 bases between them. The germline gives CDR1 MRHNA, CDR2 SNTAGT. The CDR3: CASSVEEQHEQFF. In nucleotides, the CDR3 is TGTGCCAGCAGTGTCGAGGAGCAGCATGAGCAGTTCTTC.

The chain combines TRBV5-1 with TRBJ1-3; 12 positions agree with TRBD1. This CDR3 region has 18 residues. CDR1 is SGHRS, CDR2 YFSETQ, per germline. V was pared by 0 bases and J by 4 bases, with 8 bases of the junction left unmatched. CDR3: CASSLGPGTGGSGNTIYF. CDR3 nucleotides: TGCGCCAGCAGCTTGGGACCTGGGACAGGGGGCTCCGGAAACACCATATATTTT. Variable domain in full (rest from reference TRBV5-1 and TRBJ1-3): KAGVTQTPRYLIKTRGQQVTLSCSPISGHRSVSWYQQTPGQGLQFLFEYFSETQRNKGNFPGRFSGRQFSNSRSEMNVSTLELGDSALYLCASSLGPGTGGSGNTIYFGEGSWLTVV.

The chain couples TRBV4-3 to TRBJ2-7; 8 nucleotides align to TRBD1. Germline V gene data show CDR1 as LGHNA and CDR2 as YSLEER. The junction had 6 bases not matched to a gene; V was cut back by 4 bases and J by 4 bases. This CDR3 region has 14 residues. In nucleotides, the CDR3 is TGCGCCAGCAGCCTAGGACAGGGTGTATACGAGCAGTACTTC. It yields the protein CASSLGQGVYEQYF.

The genes are TRBV2 and TRBJ2-3, with D hard to call. V lost 5 bases and J lost 0, with 24 bases in between. CDR3 length: 19 residues. Germline V lookup: CDR1 SNHLY, CDR2 FYNNEI. The CDR3 DNA reads TGTGCCAGCAGTCTCCGACATATCTTACAAGCTACTAGCACAGATACGCAGTATTTT. This translates into CASSLRHILQATSTDTQYF.

A single count supports this clone. V is TRBV9 and J is TRBJ2-1; 8 bases are shared with TRBD2. The germline V gene has CDR1 SGDLS and CDR2 YYNGEE. V trimming: 3 bases; J trimming: 8 bases; junction bases outside the gene matches: 10. The CDR3 is made up of 15 amino acids. The CDR3 loop is CASSAAGGPRDEQFF. The CDR3 DNA follows: TGTGCCAGCAGCGCCGCGGGGGGCCCTAGGGATGAGCAGTTCTTC.

For the CDR3, the DNA is TGTGCCTGGAGTGTAATCAGGGGACCGTACACCGGGGAGCTGTTTTTT. It codes for CAWSVIRGPYTGELFF. V usage is TRBV30 and J usage is TRBJ2-2, with D tentatively TRBD1 (6 bases). The germline V gene encodes CDR1 GTSNPN and CDR2 SVGIG (reference sequence). V lost 0 bases, J lost 3 bases, and 14 bases lay in between. This CDR3 region has 16 residues.

V usage is TRBV6-1 and J usage is TRBJ1-5, with TRBD1 matching over 7 bases. The germline V gene has CDR1 MNHNS and CDR2 SASEGT. The V segment lost 3 bases and the J segment 1 base; nucleotides outside the gene matches: 9. The CDR3 runs to 17 residues. CDR3 in amino acids: CASSEGTGVRSNQPQHF. CDR3 DNA sequence: TGTGCCAGCAGTGAGGGAACAGGGGTGAGGAGCAATCAGCCCCAGCATTTT.

CDR3 DNA: TGTGCCAGCAGTTTCTACAGGGATCCAATGAACACTGAAGCTTTCTTT. Its protein is CASSFYRDPMNTEAFF. This chain links TRBV27 with TRBJ1-1; D might be TRBD1 (6 bases). The germline CDR1 and CDR2 sequences are MNHEY and SMNVEV (reference sequence). Trimming took off 3 bases at V and 0 bases at J, with 14 bases between the two ends. The CDR3 runs to 16 residues.

This clone was counted a single time. The V call is TRBV6-5, the J call TRBJ2-4; 7 bases line up with TRBD1. The V segment lost 4 bases and the J segment 2 bases; nucleotides outside the gene matches: 5. Germline lookup yields CDR1 MNHEY and CDR2 SVGAGI. The CDR3 runs to 15 residues. DNA for the CDR3: TGTGCCAGCAGTTTTGAGACAGGGACCAAAAACATTCAGTACTTC. Amino acid sequence: CASSFETGTKNIQYF.

In its sample, this clone was seen a few times. This chain links TRBV19 with TRBJ1-4, with a possible D match to TRBD1 (6 bases). Germline values: CDR1 LNHDA, CDR2 SQIVND (reference sequence). The CDR3 spans 15 residues. Trimming left V 8 bases short and J 7 bases short, with 20 bases between. CDR3 loop: CASHNPGAQGEKLFF. The CDR3 coding sequence is TGTGCCAGTCATAATCCAGGGGCACAGGGTGAAAAACTGTTTTTT. Full variable domain (missing parts from reference TRBV19 and TRBJ1-4): DGGITQSPKYLFRKEGQNVTLSCEQNLNHDAMYWYRQDPGQGLRLIYYSQIVNDFQKGDIAEGYSVSREKKESFPLTVTSAQKNPTAFYLCASHNPGAQGEKLFFGSGTQLSVL.

The CDR3 nucleotides are TGTGCCAGCAGTTCTTACGGAGTGGGCAATCAGCCCCAGCATTTT. Protein sequence: CASSSYGVGNQPQHF. The J gene is TRBJ1-5, the V gene TRBV27; D is unresolved. Trimming pared 4 bases from V and 2 bases from J, leaving 12 bases between. Germline assignment: CDR1 MNHEY and CDR2 SMNVEV (reference sequence). This CDR3 has 15 residues.

The chain recombines TRBV2 with TRBJ1-6; a possible D gene is TRBD1 (5 bases). This CDR3 has 17 residues. Germline V gene data show CDR1 as SNHLY and CDR2 as FYNNEI. V lost 1 base and J 6 bases, leaving 16 bases between the germline ends. The CDR3 nucleotides are TGTGCCAGCAGTGAAGAGAGGACATTGGTCGGTAATTCACCCCTCCACTTT. This gives the protein CASSEERTLVGNSPLHF.

The chain combines TRBV6-5 with TRBJ2-5; the D gene is possibly TRBD2 (7 bases). The CDR3 loop spans 15 amino acids. Germline V gene data show CDR1 as MNHEY and CDR2 as SVGAGI. Trimming shortened V by 5 bases and J by 4 bases, and 17 bases separated the two germline ends. CDR3 nucleotide sequence: TGTGCCAGCAGTCCTCAAGGGGGGGTCTCAGAGACCCAGTACTTC. Protein product: CASSPQGGVSETQYF.

This chain uses TRBV14 with TRBJ1-2, with D possibly being TRBD1 (5 bases). V was cut by 1 base and J by 6 bases, with 12 bases left in between. Germline CDR1 and CDR2: SGHDN and FVKESK. The CDR3 sequence is 14 residues long. The CDR3 DNA reads as TGTGCCAGCAGCCAAGCGGGGGTGATCGATGGCTACACCTTC. Translating gives CASSQAGVIDGYTF.

As regards this clone: This sample also contains other DNA sequences that code for the same CDR3. The chain links TRBV5-6 to TRBJ1-2, with D maybe TRBD1 (6 bases). CDR3 length equals 12 residues. The V end lost 7 bases, the J end lost 5 bases, and 12 bases lay between the germline ends. Germline V gene data show CDR1 as SGHDT and CDR2 as YYEEEE. The CDR3: CASLGAEYGYTF. In DNA form, the CDR3 reads TGTGCCAGCTTGGGGGCTGAATATGGCTACACCTTC.

The V gene is TRBV2, the J gene TRBJ2-1; 9 bases line up with TRBD2. The CDR3 loop spans 15 amino acids. Germline CDR1 is SNHLY and CDR2 is FYNNEI. V gave up 6 bases and J gave up 7 bases; unmatched junction bases: 10. For the CDR3, the DNA is TGTGCCAGCAGACAGCGGGAGGTCGCGGTGAATGAGCAGTTCTTC. This translates into CASRQREVAVNEQFF.

This clone appeared a single time. J is TRBJ2-2 and V is TRBV9, with TRBD2 identical over 7 bases. The CDR3 has 15 amino acids. V lost 2 bases to trimming and J lost 4 bases; unmatched junction nucleotides: 5. The germline gives CDR1 SGDLS, CDR2 YYNGEE. The CDR3: CASSVTGGSTGELFF. CDR3 nucleotide sequence: TGTGCCAGCAGCGTGACCGGGGGGTCCACCGGGGAGCTGTTTTTT.

This chain connects TRBV19 to TRBJ2-2, with 10 positions matching TRBD2. The J segment lost 2 bases and the V segment lost 3 bases, leaving 6 bases of the junction unmatched. This CDR3 is built from 17 residues. CDR1 is LNHDA, CDR2 SQIVND, per germline (reference sequence). In DNA, the CDR3 is TGTGCCAGTAGTATTGGTAGCGGGGGGACAAACACCGGGGAGCTGTTTTTT. This encodes CASSIGSGGTNTGELFF.

V and J are TRBV6-2 or TRBV6-3 and TRBJ2-7; 7 nucleotides line up with TRBD1. Germline trimming cut 5 bases from V and 5 bases from J; bases unmatched to any gene: 27. This CDR3 comprises 20 residues. Germline CDR1 MNHEY, CDR2 SVGEGT. The CDR3 DNA follows: TGTGCCAGCAGTACCGACCCGACAGGGCCTAATATTCCGGGCGTCAACGAGCAGTACTTC. The encoded protein is CASSTDPTGPNIPGVNEQYF.

V and J are TRBV10-3 and TRBJ1-2, with a tentative D call TRBD1 (5 bases). CDR1 is ENHRY, CDR2 SYGVKD, per germline. The CDR3 covers 13 residues. The ends were cut back, 6 bases at V and 1 base at J, with 9 bases in the middle. The CDR3 region is CAIRGEVNYGYTF. The CDR3 nucleotides read TGTGCCATCAGGGGGGAGGTTAACTATGGCTACACCTTC.